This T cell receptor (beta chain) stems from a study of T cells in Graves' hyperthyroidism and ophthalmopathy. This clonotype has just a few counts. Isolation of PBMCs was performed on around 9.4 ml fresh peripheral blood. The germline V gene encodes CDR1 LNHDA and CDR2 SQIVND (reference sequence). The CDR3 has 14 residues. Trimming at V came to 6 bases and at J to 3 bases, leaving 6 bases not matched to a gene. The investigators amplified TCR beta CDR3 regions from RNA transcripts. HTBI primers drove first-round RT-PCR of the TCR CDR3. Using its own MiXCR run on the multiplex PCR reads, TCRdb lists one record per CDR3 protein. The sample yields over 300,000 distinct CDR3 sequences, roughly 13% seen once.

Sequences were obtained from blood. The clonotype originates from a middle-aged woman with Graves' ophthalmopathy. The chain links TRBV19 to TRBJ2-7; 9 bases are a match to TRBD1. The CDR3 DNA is TGTGCCAGTAGGGGTTCGGACAGGGGCTACGAGCAGTACTTC. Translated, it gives CASRGSDRGYEQYF.